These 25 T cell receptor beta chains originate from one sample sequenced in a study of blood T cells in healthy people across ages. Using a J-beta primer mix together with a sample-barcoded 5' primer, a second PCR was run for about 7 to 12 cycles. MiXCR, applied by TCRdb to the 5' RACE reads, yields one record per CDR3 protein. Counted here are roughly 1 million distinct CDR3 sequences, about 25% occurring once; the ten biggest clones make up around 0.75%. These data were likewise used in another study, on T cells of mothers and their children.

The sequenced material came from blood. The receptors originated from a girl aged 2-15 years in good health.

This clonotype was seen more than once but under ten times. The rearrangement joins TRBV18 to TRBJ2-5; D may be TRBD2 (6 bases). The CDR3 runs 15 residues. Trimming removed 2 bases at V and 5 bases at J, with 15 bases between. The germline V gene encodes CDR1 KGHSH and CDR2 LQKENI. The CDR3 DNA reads TGTGCCAGCTCACCATTGGAGGGGCTCGCGGAGACCCAGTACTTC. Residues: CASSPLEGLAETQYF.

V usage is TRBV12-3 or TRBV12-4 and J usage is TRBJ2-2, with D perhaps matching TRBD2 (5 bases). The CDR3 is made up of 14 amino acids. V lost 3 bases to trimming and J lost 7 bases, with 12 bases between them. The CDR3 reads CASSFRGRDGELFF. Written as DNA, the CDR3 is TGTGCCAGCAGTTTCAGAGGGCGAGACGGGGAGCTGTTTTTT.

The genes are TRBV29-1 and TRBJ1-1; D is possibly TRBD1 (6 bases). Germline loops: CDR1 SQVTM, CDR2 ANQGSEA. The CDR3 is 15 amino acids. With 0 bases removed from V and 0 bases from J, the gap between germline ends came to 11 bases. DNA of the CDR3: TGCAGCGTTGAAGAATCAGGGGAAATGAACACTGAAGCTTTCTTT. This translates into CSVEESGEMNTEAFF.

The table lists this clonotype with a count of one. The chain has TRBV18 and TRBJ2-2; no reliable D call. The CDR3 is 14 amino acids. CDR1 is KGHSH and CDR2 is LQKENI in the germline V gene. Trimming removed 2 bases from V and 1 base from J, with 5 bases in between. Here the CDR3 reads CASSPKENTGELFF. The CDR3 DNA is TGTGCCAGCTCACCAAAAGAGAACACCGGGGAGCTGTTTTTT. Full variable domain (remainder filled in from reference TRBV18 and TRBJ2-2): NAGVMQNPRHLVRRRGQEARLRCSPMKGHSHVYWYRQLPEEGLKFMVYLQKENIIDESGMPKERFSAEFPKEGPSILRIQQVVRGDSAAYFCASSPKENTGELFFGEGSRLTVL.

Here the CDR3 DNA reads TGTGCCAGCATGTATACAGGTGAAGCTTTCTTT. Encoded protein: CASMYTGEAFF. The chain has TRBV12-3 or TRBV12-4 and TRBJ1-1; possibly TRBD1 for D (5 bases). The CDR3 extends over 11 amino acids. Trimming took 7 bases from V and 7 from J, leaving 10 bases between them.

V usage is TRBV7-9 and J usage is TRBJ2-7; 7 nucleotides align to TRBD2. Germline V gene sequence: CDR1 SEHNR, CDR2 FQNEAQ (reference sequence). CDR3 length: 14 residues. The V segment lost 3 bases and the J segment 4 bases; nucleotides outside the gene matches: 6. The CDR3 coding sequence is TGTGCCAGCAGCTTCGGGGAGGGCCCGTACGAGCAGTACTTC. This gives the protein CASSFGEGPYEQYF.

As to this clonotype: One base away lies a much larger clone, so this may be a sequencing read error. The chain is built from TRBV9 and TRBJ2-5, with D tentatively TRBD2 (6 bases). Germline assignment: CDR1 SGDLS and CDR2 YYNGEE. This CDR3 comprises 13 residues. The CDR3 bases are TGTGCCGGCAGCGGGCAGTACCAAGAGACCCAGTACTTC. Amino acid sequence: CAGSGQYQETQYF. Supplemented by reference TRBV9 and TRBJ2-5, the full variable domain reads DSGVTQTPKHLITATGQRVTLRCSPRSGDLSVYWYQQSLDQGLQFLIQYYNGEERAKGNILERFSAQQFPDLHSELNLSSLELGDSALYFCAGSGQYQETQYFGPGTRLLVL.

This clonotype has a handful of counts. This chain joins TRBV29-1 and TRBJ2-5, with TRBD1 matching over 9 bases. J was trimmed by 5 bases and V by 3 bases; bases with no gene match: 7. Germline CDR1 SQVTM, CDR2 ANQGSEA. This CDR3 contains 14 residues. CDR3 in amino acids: CSVDRLGTGETQYF. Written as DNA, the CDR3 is TGCAGCGTTGACCGCCTCGGGACAGGGGAGACCCAGTACTTC.

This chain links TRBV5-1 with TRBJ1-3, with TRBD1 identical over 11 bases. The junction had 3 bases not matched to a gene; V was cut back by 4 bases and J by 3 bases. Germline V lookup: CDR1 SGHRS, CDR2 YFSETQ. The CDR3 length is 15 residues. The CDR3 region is CASSRTGGFGNTIYF. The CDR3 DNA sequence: TGCGCCAGCAGCCGGACAGGGGGCTTTGGAAACACCATATATTTT.

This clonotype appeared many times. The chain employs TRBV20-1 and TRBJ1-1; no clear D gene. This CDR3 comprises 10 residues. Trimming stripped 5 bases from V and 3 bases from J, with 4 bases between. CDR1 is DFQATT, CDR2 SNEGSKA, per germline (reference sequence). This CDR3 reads CSALDTEAFF. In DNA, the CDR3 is TGCAGTGCTCTGGACACTGAAGCTTTCTTT.

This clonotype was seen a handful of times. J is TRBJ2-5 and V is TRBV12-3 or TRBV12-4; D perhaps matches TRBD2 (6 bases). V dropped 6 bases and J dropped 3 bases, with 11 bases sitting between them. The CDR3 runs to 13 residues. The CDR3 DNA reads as TGTGCCAGCAGGGGACTTACCAAAGAGACCCAGTACTTC. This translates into CASRGLTKETQYF.

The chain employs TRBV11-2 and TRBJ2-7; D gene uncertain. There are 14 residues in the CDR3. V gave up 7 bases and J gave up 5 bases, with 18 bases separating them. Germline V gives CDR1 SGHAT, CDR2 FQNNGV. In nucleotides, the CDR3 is TGTGCCAGCATGTCCGGATATGGGAAGGACGAGCAGTACTTC. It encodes CASMSGYGKDEQYF. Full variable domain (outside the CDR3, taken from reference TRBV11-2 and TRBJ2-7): EAGVAQSPRYKIIEKRQSVAFWCNPISGHATLYWYQQILGQGPKLLIQFQNNGVVDDSQLPKDRFSAERLKGVDSTLKIQPAKLEDSAVYLCASMSGYGKDEQYFGPGTRLTVT.

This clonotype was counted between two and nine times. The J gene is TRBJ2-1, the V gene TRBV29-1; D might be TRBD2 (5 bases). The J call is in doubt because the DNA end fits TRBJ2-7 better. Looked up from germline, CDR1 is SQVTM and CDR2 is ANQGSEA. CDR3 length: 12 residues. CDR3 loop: CSAFGLAYEQYF. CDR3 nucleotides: TGCAGCGCCTTCGGACTGGCGTACGAGCAGTACTTC.

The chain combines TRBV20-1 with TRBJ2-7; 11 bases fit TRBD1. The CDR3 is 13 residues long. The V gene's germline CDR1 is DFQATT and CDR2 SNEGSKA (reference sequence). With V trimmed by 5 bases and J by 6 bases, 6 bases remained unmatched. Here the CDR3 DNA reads TGCAGTGCTCCCGGGACAGGGGGAACCGAGCAGTACTTC. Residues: CSAPGTGGTEQYF.

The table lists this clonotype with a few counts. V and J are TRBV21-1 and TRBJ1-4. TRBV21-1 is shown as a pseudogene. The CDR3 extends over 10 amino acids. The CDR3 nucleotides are TGTGCCAGCAGCAAAGGGTCCCTGTTTTTT. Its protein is CASSKGSLFF.

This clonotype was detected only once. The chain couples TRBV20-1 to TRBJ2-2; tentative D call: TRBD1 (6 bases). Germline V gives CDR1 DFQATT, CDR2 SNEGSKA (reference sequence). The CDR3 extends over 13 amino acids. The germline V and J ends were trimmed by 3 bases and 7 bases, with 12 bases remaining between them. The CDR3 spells CSARETGFGELFF. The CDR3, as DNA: TGCAGTGCTAGGGAAACAGGGTTCGGGGAGCTGTTTTTT.

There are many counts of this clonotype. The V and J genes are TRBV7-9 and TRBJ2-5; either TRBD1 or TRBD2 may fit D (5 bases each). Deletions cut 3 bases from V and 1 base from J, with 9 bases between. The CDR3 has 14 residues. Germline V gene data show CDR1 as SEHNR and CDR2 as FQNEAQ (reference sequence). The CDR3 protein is CASSFGGSQETQYF. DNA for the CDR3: TGTGCCAGCAGCTTTGGGGGAAGCCAAGAGACCCAGTACTTC.

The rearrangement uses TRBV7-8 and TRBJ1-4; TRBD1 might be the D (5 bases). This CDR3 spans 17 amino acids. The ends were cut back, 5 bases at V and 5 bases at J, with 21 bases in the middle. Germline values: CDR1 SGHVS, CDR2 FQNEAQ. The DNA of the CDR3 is TGTGCCAGCAGCCTGGAGAACTTCGGGACTATAAATGAAAAACTGTTTTTT. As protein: CASSLENFGTINEKLFF.

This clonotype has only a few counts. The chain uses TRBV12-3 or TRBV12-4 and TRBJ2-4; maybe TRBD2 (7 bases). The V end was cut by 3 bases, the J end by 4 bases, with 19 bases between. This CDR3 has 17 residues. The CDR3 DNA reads TGTGCCAGCAGTTTCCTTTTCAGGCGGGGGCGAAAAAACATTCAGTACTTC. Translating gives CASSFLFRRGRKNIQYF.

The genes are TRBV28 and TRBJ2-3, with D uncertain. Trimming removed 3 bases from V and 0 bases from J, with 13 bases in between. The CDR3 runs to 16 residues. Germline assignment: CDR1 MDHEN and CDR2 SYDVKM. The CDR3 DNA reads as TGTGCCAGCAGTTTTTTTGCCAGACAAAGCACAGATACGCAGTATTTT. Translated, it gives CASSFFARQSTDTQYF.

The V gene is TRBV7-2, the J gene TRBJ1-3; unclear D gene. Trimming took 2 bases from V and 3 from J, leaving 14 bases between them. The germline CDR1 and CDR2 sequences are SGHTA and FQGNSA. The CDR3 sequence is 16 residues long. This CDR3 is CASSLNGRIGGNTIYF. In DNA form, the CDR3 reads TGTGCCAGCAGCTTAAACGGCAGGATTGGTGGAAACACCATATATTTT.

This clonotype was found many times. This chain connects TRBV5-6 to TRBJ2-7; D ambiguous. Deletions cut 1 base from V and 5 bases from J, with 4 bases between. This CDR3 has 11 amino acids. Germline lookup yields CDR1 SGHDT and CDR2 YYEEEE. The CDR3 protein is CASSLLDEQYF. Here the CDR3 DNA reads TGTGCCAGCAGCTTGTTAGACGAGCAGTACTTC. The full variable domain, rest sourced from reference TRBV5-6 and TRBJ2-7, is DAGVTQSPTHLIKTRGQQVTLRCSPKSGHDTVSWYQQALGQGPQFIFQYYEEEERQRGNFPDRFSGHQFPNYSSELNVNALLLGDSALYLCASSLLDEQYFGPGTRLTVT.

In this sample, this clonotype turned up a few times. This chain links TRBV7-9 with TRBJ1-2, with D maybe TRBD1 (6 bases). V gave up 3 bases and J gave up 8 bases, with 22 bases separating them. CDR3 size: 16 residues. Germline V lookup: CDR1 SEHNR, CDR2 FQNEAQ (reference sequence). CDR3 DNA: TGTGCCAGCAGCTTTCCCCCTATAAACAGGGCTCCCGGCTACACCTTC. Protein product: CASSFPPINRAPGYTF.

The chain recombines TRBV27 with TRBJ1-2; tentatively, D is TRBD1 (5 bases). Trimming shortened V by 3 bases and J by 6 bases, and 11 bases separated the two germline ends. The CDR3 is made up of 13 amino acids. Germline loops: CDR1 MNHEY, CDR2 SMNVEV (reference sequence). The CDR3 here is CASSFEGLNGYTF. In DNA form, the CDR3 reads TGTGCCAGCAGTTTTGAGGGGCTCAATGGCTACACCTTC.

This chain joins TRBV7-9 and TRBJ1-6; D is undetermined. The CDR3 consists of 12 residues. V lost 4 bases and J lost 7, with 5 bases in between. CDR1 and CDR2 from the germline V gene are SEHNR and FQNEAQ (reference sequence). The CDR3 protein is CASSWGNSPLHF. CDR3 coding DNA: TGTGCCAGCAGCTGGGGAAATTCACCCCTCCACTTT. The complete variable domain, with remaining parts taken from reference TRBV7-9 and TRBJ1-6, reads DTGVSQNPRHKITKRGQNVTFRCDPISEHNRLYWYRQTLGQGPEFLTYFQNEAQLEKSRLLSDRFSAERPKGSFSTLEIQRTEQGDSAMYLCASSWGNSPLHFGNGTRLTVT.